The clone carrying this T cell receptor (beta chain) appeared a few times. Time point reported: pre-sensitization, week 0. Treatment in this sample: therapeutic diphenylcyclopropenone sensitization with weekly scalp DPC. TCRdb used MiXCR to reprocess the RACE reads, holding one entry per CDR3 protein. The sample includes under 95,000 distinct CDR3 sequences, 8.5% of them seen just once. These data come from a study of human T cells and chemical hapten exposure. The TCR originated in a middle-aged man with alopecia areata. Some clones in this sample may be carry-over from other donors' samples. The sequenced sample was whole blood, obtained in connection with sensitization to the hapten diphenylcyclopropenone (DPC).

In nucleotides, the CDR3 is TGTGCCACCAGTTCCCCCCACCAGCCTTACAATGAGCAGTTCTTC. Its protein is CATSSPHQPYNEQFF. The genes are TRBV24-1 and TRBJ2-1; D remains ambiguous. Germline lookup yields CDR1 KGHDR and CDR2 SFDVKD. There are 15 residues in the CDR3. V lost 6 bases, J lost 4 bases, and 15 bases lay in between.